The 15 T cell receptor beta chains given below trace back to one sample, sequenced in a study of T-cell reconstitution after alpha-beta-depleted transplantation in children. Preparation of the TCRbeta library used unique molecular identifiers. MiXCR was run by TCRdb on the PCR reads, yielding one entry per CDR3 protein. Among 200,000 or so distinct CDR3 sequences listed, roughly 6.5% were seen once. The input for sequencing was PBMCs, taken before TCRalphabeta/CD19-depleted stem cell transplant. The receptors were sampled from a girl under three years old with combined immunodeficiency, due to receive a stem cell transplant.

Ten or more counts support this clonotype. The CDR3 DNA is TGTGCCAGCAGCATGCGGACGGACGACTCCATATATGAAAAACTGTTTTTT. Its protein is CASSMRTDDSIYEKLFF. The V and J genes are TRBV5-6 and TRBJ1-4; no firm D call. The CDR3 spans 17 residues. CDR1 SGHDT and CDR2 YYEEEE come from the germline V gene. Trimming cost V 4 bases and J 6 bases, with 22 bases left between them. The full variable domain, with the rest looked up from reference TRBV5-6 and TRBJ1-4, is DAGVTQSPTHLIKTRGQQVTLRCSPKSGHDTVSWYQQALGQGPQFIFQYYEEEERQRGNFPDRFSGHQFPNYSSELNVNALLLGDSALYLCASSMRTDDSIYEKLFFGSGTQLSVL.

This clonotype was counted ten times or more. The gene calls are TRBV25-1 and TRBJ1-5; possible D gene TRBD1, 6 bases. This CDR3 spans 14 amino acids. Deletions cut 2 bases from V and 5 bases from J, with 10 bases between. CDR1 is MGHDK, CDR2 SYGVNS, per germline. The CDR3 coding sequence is TGTGCCAGCAGTGAAATGAGGGGGGATCAGCCCCAGCATTTT. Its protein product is CASSEMRGDQPQHF.

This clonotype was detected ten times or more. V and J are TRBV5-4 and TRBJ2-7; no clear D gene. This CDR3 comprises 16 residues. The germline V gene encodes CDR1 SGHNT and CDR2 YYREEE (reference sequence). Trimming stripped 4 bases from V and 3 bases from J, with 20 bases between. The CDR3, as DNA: TGTGCCAGCAGCCAAGGCACTGCCTCAGGCGTCTACGAGCAGTACTTC. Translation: CASSQGTASGVYEQYF.

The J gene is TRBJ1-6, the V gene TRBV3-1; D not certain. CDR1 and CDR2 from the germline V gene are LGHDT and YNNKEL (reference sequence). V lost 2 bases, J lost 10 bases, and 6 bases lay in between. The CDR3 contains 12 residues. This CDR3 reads CASSQFTSPLHF. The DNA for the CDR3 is TGTGCCAGCAGCCAATTTACCTCACCCCTCCACTTT.

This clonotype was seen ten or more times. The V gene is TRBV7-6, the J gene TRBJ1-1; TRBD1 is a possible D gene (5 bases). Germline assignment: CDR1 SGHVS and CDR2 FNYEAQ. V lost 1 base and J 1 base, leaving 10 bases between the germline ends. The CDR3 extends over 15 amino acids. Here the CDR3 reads CASSLVRGWNTEAFF. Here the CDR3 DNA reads TGTGCCAGCAGCTTAGTGAGGGGATGGAACACTGAAGCTTTCTTT.

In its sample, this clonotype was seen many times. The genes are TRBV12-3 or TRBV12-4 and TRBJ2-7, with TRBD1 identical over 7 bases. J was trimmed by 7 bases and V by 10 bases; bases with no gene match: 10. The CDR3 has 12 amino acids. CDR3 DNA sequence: TGTGCCACCCGGATACAGGGGAAGGAGCAGTACTTC. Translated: CATRIQGKEQYF.

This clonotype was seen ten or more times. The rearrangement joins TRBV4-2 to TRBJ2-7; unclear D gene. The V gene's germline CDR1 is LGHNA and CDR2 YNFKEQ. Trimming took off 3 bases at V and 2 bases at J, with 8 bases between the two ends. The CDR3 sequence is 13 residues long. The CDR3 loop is CASSHDIAYEQYF. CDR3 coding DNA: TGTGCCAGCAGCCATGATATCGCCTACGAGCAGTACTTC.

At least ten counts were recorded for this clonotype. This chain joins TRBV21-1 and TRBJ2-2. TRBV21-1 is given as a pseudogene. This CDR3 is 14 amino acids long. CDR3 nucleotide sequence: TGTGCCAGCGCCAAGGCGACGGCCTCAGGGGAGCTGTTTTTT. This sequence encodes CASAKATASGELFF.

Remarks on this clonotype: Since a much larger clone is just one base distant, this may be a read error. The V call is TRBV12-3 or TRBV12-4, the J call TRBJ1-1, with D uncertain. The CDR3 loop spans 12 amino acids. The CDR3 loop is CASSPALLESFF. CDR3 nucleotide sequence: TGTGCCAGCAGTCCTGCCCTTCTTGAATCTTTCTTT.

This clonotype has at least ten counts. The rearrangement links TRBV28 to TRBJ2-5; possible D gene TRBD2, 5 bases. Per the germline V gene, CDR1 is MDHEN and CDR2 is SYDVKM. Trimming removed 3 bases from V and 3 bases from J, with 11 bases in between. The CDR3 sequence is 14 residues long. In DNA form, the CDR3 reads TGTGCCAGCAGTTTTTCGGAGGAAAAAGAGACCCAGTACTTC. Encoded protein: CASSFSEEKETQYF.

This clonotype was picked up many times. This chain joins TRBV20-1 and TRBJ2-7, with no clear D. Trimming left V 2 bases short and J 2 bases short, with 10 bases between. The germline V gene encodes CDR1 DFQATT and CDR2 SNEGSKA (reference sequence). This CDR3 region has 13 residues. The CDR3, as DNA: TGCAGTGCTAGATCGACGGTGACCTACGAGCAGTACTTC. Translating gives CSARSTVTYEQYF.

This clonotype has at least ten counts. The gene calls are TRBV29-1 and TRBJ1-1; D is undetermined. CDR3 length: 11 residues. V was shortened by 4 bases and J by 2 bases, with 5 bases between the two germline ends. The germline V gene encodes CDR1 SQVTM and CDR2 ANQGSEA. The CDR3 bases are TGCAGCGTTGGTTACAACACTGAAGCTTTCTTT. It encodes CSVGYNTEAFF.

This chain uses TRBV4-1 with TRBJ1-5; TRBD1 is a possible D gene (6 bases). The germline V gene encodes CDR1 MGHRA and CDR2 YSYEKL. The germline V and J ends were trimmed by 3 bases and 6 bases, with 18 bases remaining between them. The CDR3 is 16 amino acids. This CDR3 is CASSQWAGDKSQPQHF. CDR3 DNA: TGCGCCAGCAGCCAGTGGGCAGGGGATAAGAGTCAGCCCCAGCATTTT.

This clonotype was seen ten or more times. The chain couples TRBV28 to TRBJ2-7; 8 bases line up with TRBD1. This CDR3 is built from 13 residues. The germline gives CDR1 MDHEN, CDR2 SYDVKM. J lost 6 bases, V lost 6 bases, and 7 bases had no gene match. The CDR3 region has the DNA TGTGCCAGCAGACCCGGGACAGGTCCCGAGCAGTACTTC. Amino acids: CASRPGTGPEQYF.

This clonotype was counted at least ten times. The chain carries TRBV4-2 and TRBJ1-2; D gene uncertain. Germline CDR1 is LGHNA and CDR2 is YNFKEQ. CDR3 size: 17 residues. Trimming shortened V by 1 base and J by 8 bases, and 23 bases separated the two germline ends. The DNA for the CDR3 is TGTGCCAGCAGCCAAGGATCATTCTTTGACTATGACATAGGCTACACCTTC. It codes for CASSQGSFFDYDIGYTF.